This T cell receptor (beta chain) was recorded in a study of blood T cell repertoires in COVID-19. For the study at large: From the United States, Italy and Spain came samples of acute and convalescent COVID-19. Sources were T cells, B-cell-depleted T cells, or PBMCs; the material itself was cDNA or gDNA.

This CDR3 is 15 amino acids long. Unmatched junction bases numbered 3, after V lost 0 bases and J lost 4 bases. Germline V CDR1 and CDR2: SGHDT, YYEEEE. Per the original methods: Nucleated cell number was recorded as an estimate derived from reference gene primer amplification. Libraries were prepared by immunoSEQ multiplex PCR; TCRdb keeps only in-frame clonotypes and omits some of them. That table furnishes V, J and clone size, whereas the DNA furnished D and trimming. The data show around 200,000 clones, with around 85% seen just once and approximately 5.4% held by the top ten. The sample taken for sequencing was peripheral blood. V gene TRBV5-6 combines with J gene TRBJ2-3; 9 nucleotides line up with TRBD1. This sequence was found in a human donor in a cohort sampled during active COVID-19. The CDR3 bases are TGTGCCAGCAGCTTGGCGGGACAGGGACCAGATACGCAGTATTTT. The encoded protein is CASSLAGQGPDTQYF.